These 28 T cell receptor beta chains were all obtained from the same sample, sequenced in a study of blood T cell repertoires in COVID-19. Measured with immunoSEQ multiplex PCR; TCRdb has only the in-frame clones, and not every one. The sample comprises approximately 190,000 clones, around 85% of which are singletons, and around 2.3% rests with the top ten. Sequenced material: peripheral blood. These receptors originate from an older man with active or convalescent COVID-19.

The CDR3 here is CASSLAGGGDTQYF. As DNA, the CDR3 is TGTGCCAGCAGCTTAGCCGGGGGAGGCGATACGCAGTATTTT. This chain joins TRBV7-2 and TRBJ2-3, with D perhaps TRBD2 (6 bases). Trimming removed 0 bases at V and 6 bases at J, with 10 bases between. Germline V gives CDR1 SGHTA, CDR2 FQGNSA. The CDR3 totals 14 residues.

The chain is built from TRBV9 and TRBJ2-3, with 13 bases fitting TRBD2. CDR1 is SGDLS, CDR2 YYNGEE, per germline. The CDR3 covers 15 residues. With V trimmed by 4 bases and J by 4 bases, 3 bases remained unmatched. The CDR3 protein is CASSTGLAGADTQYF. In DNA, the CDR3 is TGTGCCAGCAGCACAGGACTAGCGGGAGCAGATACGCAGTATTTT.

This clone was picked up many times. The V call is TRBV6-1, the J call TRBJ2-7, with 8 bases lining up with TRBD1. The CDR3 is 13 amino acids. V dropped 2 bases and J dropped 5; count of bases not matched to a gene: 2. CDR1 MNHNS and CDR2 SASEGT come from the germline V gene. The CDR3: CASSETTGDEQYF. In DNA, the CDR3 is TGTGCCAGCAGTGAAACGACAGGGGACGAGCAGTACTTC.

V is TRBV27 and J is TRBJ2-7; no reliable D call. CDR3 length: 13 residues. Germline-derived CDR1 and CDR2 are MNHEY and SMNVEV (reference sequence). Trimming removed 8 bases from V and 2 bases from J, with 13 bases in between. CDR3 protein: CASRPRAAYEQYF. The CDR3 nucleotides are TGTGCCAGCCGTCCCCGAGCCGCCTACGAGCAGTACTTC.

The chain combines TRBV27 with TRBJ2-5; D unresolved. Trimming stripped 2 bases from V and 5 bases from J, with 9 bases between. CDR1 MNHEY and CDR2 SMNVEV come from the germline V gene (reference sequence). This CDR3 spans 13 amino acids. As DNA, the CDR3 is TGTGCCAGCAGTTTAATCTCCAGGGAGACCCAGTACTTC. This encodes CASSLISRETQYF.

As to this clone: One end of the junction does not line up with germline, which may come from a read error. The chain carries TRBV7-7 and TRBJ2-1, with TRBD2 as a possible D gene (7 bases). Germline V CDR1 and CDR2: SSHAT, FNYEAQ (reference sequence). CDR3 length: 13 amino acids. CDR3 DNA: TGTGCTAGCAGCTTCGGGGGCGGGGGTGAGCAGTTCTTC. Its translation: CASSFGGGGEQFF.

V gene TRBV7-9 combines with J gene TRBJ2-7; D possibly corresponds to TRBD1 (5 bases). This CDR3 has 12 residues. Per germline, CDR1 SEHNR and CDR2 FQNEAQ (reference sequence). V lost 5 bases to trimming and J lost 3 bases, with 8 bases between them. The CDR3 sequence is CASSAQGYEQYF. In DNA form, the CDR3 reads TGTGCCAGCAGCGCGCAGGGCTACGAGCAGTACTTC.

The J gene is TRBJ2-7, the V gene TRBV11-2; tentatively, D is TRBD2 (5 bases). Germline CDR1 and CDR2: SGHAT and FQNNGV. V lost 1 base to trimming and J lost 3 bases, with 10 bases between them. The CDR3 extends over 14 amino acids. CDR3 protein: CASSLGTSNYEQYF. CDR3 coding DNA: TGTGCCAGCAGCTTAGGAACTAGTAACTACGAGCAGTACTTC.

V usage is TRBV11-2 and J usage is TRBJ2-1; possible D gene TRBD1, 6 bases. The V end was cut by 7 bases, the J end by 5 bases, with 24 bases between. The CDR3 is 17 amino acids. The germline CDR1 and CDR2 sequences are SGHAT and FQNNGV. CDR3: CASNDPGQGSLDNEQFF. DNA for the CDR3: TGTGCCAGCAACGACCCCGGCCAGGGGTCACTGGACAATGAGCAGTTCTTC.

The rearrangement links TRBV2 to TRBJ1-4, with 8 bases that match TRBD1. J gave up 12 bases and V 8 bases, and 8 bases lay outside the gene matches. The CDR3 has 12 residues. Germline V gives CDR1 SNHLY, CDR2 FYNNEI. The CDR3 DNA reads TGTGCCAGCCACGGACAGGGTGGGGAACTGTTTTTT. This encodes CASHGQGGELFF.

The chain joins TRBV28 to TRBJ2-4; D remains unclear. CDR3 length: 15 amino acids. V lost 3 bases and J lost 3, with 12 bases in between. In germline, CDR1 is MDHEN, CDR2 SYDVKM. The CDR3 DNA is TGTGCCAGCAGTTTTTACAGCCCAGACAAAAACATTCAGTACTTC. Its translation is CASSFYSPDKNIQYF.

CDR3: CASSYYGGTDTQYF. The CDR3 DNA is TGTGCCAGCAGTTACTACGGGGGCACAGATACGCAGTATTTT. V and J are TRBV6-5 and TRBJ2-3, with a weak D call TRBD2 (5 bases). Germline V gives CDR1 MNHEY, CDR2 SVGAGI. The CDR3 extends over 14 amino acids. Trimming removed 1 base from V and 1 base from J, with 6 bases in between.

The chain is built from TRBV11-2 and TRBJ2-7, with 9 bases fitting TRBD2. Germline CDR1 reads SGHAT; CDR2 reads FQNNGV. The trim removed 5 bases at V and 2 bases at J, leaving 13 bases unmatched. The length of the CDR3 is 17 residues. The CDR3 loop reads CASSPRVLREGTYEQYF. DNA for the CDR3: TGTGCCAGCAGCCCTAGGGTGCTGCGGGAGGGAACCTACGAGCAGTACTTC.

V usage is TRBV9 and J usage is TRBJ2-2; D is possibly TRBD2 (5 bases). CDR1 and CDR2 from the germline V gene are SGDLS and YYNGEE. Deletions cut 0 bases from V and 4 bases from J, with 10 bases between. CDR3 length: 15 residues. In DNA, the CDR3 is TGTGCCAGCAGCGTAGAACTAGTTAGCACCGGGGAGCTGTTTTTT. It is translated as CASSVELVSTGELFF.

This chain joins TRBV15 and TRBJ2-2, with D tentatively TRBD1 (5 bases). V was shortened by 6 bases and J by 4 bases, with 12 bases between the two germline ends. The CDR3 has 14 amino acids. Per germline, CDR1 LNHNV and CDR2 YYDKDF (reference sequence). The CDR3 reads CATRSDRRTGELFF. In nucleotides, the CDR3 is TGTGCCACCAGGAGTGACAGACGCACCGGGGAGCTGTTTTTT.

The V and J genes are TRBV6-4 and TRBJ2-2; 8 bases match TRBD1. V shed 8 bases and J 6 bases; nucleotides not matched to a gene: 8. The CDR3 contains 14 residues. From germline, CDR1 is MRHNA and CDR2 SNTAGT. CDR3 residues: CASRGQALAGELFF. DNA for the CDR3: TGTGCCAGCCGGGGACAGGCTCTGGCCGGGGAGCTGTTTTTT.

CDR3: CASSQSGQGETQYF. DNA for the CDR3: TGTGCCAGCAGCCAATCAGGGCAGGGAGAGACCCAGTACTTC. V usage is TRBV3-1 (or the pseudogene TRBV3-2) and J usage is TRBJ2-5, with D possibly TRBD1 on 5 matching bases. Germline CDR1 LGHDT, CDR2 YNNKEL (reference sequence). CDR3 size: 14 residues. Trimming removed 2 bases from V and 4 bases from J, with 11 bases in between.

The gene calls are TRBV21-1 and TRBJ2-4; the table's D call, TRBD2, has no DNA check behind it. TRBV21-1 is termed a pseudogene. The CDR3 contains 14 residues. CDR3 bases: TGTGCCAGCAGCAAAGGGGGGGTTTGGGACATTCAGTACTTC. Residues: CASSKGGVWDIQYF.

This sequence joins TRBV7-9 and TRBJ2-1; the D is unclear. This CDR3 region has 14 residues. Germline V gives CDR1 SEHNR, CDR2 FQNEAQ (reference sequence). V gave up 4 bases and J gave up 2 bases, with 9 bases separating them. The DNA of the CDR3 is TGTGCCAGCAGCTGGAGTTCCGCCTACAATGAGCAGTTCTTC. Its protein product is CASSWSSAYNEQFF.

About this clone: Other DNA sequences in this specimen translate into the identical CDR3. The chain joins TRBV29-1 to TRBJ2-1, with D possibly being TRBD2 (6 bases). CDR3 length: 16 amino acids. Between the trimmed V and J ends, which lost 6 bases and 4 bases, there was a span of 22 bases. CDR1 is SQVTM, CDR2 ANQGSEA, per germline. The CDR3 protein is CSVEPLRRGGYNEQFF. Written as DNA, the CDR3 is TGCAGCGTCGAACCCCTCCGTAGGGGAGGTTACAATGAGCAGTTCTTC.

The chain is built from TRBV6-5 and TRBJ2-7; no clear D gene. The CDR3 is 14 amino acids. V was pared by 5 bases and J by 0 bases, with 11 bases between. The V gene's germline CDR1 is MNHEY and CDR2 SVGAGI. The CDR3 loop is CASSRHAGSYEQYF. DNA of the CDR3: TGTGCCAGCAGTAGACACGCCGGCTCCTACGAGCAGTACTTC.

The chain is built from TRBV1 and TRBJ2-2; no DNA check was done on the table's D call, TRBD2. TRBV1 is deemed a pseudogene. There are 14 residues in the CDR3. The CDR3 reads CTSSQDNGGGELFF. The CDR3, as DNA: TGCACCAGCAGCCAAGACAACGGCGGCGGGGAGCTGTTTTTT.

This clone was observed once. DNA of the CDR3: TGTGCCAGCAGTTTTGACCCCAGAGGCTCCTACGAGCAGTACTTC. This gives the protein CASSFDPRGSYEQYF. The chain carries TRBV27 and TRBJ2-7; D is unclear. V lost 3 bases and J lost 0, with 12 bases in between. The germline V gene encodes CDR1 MNHEY and CDR2 SMNVEV (reference sequence). The CDR3 has 15 residues.

CDR3 nucleotide sequence: TGCGCCAGCAGCCAAGATCCTAGCGGGATTTACAATGAGCAGTTCTTC. Residues: CASSQDPSGIYNEQFF. The chain employs TRBV4-1 and TRBJ2-1, with 9 bases fitting TRBD2. V lost 0 bases to trimming and J lost 4 bases; unmatched junction nucleotides: 4. The CDR3 covers 16 residues. Germline V gene sequence: CDR1 MGHRA, CDR2 YSYEKL.

A single count supports this clone. The V gene is TRBV5-1, the J gene TRBJ2-1, with D perhaps matching TRBD2 (6 bases). The germline V gene encodes CDR1 SGHRS and CDR2 YFSETQ. Trimming shortened V by 4 bases and J by 5 bases, and 19 bases separated the two germline ends. The CDR3 contains 16 residues. This chain's CDR3 is CASSLGGAGRHNEQFF. Here the CDR3 DNA reads TGCGCCAGCAGCCTCGGGGGTGCAGGGAGGCACAATGAGCAGTTCTTC.

The rearrangement links TRBV5-1 to TRBJ2-7, with TRBD2 as a possible D gene (6 bases). V lost 4 bases, J lost 3 bases, and 14 bases lay in between. The germline V gene encodes CDR1 SGHRS and CDR2 YFSETQ. This CDR3 is built from 14 residues. As DNA, the CDR3 is TGCGCCAGCAGCCAGGCGGGGAGTAACTACGAGCAGTACTTC. Encoded protein: CASSQAGSNYEQYF.

The chain is built from TRBV7-9 and TRBJ1-2; 10 bases fit TRBD1. The V gene's germline CDR1 is SEHNR and CDR2 FQNEAQ (reference sequence). CDR3 length: 19 amino acids. The V gene end was trimmed by 0 bases and the J gene end by 1 base; junction bases not matched to a gene: 11. The CDR3, as DNA: TGTGCCAGCAGCTTAGCCCCGGACAGGGGGGGACAGATTAACTATGGCTACACCTTC. It specifies CASSLAPDRGGQINYGYTF.

The genes are TRBV4-1 and TRBJ1-3, with unresolved D. CDR3 length: 15 amino acids. Trimming shortened V by 2 bases and J by 0 bases, and 8 bases separated the two germline ends. Looked up from germline, CDR1 is MGHRA and CDR2 is YSYEKL. CDR3 sequence reads: CASSQRDFSGNTIYF. The CDR3 region has the DNA TGCGCCAGCAGCCAACGTGACTTCTCTGGAAACACCATATATTTT.